This TCR beta chain was obtained from a study of T cell repertoires in cytomegalovirus infection. In TCRdb, the reads were re-called with MiXCR into one record per CDR3 protein. Altogether a few hundred thousand distinct CDR3 sequences are present, roughly 43% being singletons, with the ten largest covering more than 40%. There are 16 residues in the CDR3. CDR1 is MNHNY, CDR2 SVGAGI, per germline (reference sequence). V was trimmed by 0 bases and J by 1 base, leaving 10 bases between them. Worth noting for this clonotype: What it binds is unknown.

The receptor's source is a human donor in good health (CMV status not recorded). Some clones in this sample may be carry-over from other donors' samples. The chain combines TRBV6-6 with TRBJ2-1; D is ambiguous. This specimen consisted of cultured PBMCs, obtained from culture after CMV antigen stimulation. The CDR3, as DNA: TGTGCCAGCAGTTACTCGTTGGCGAGTTCCTACAATGAGCAGTTCTTC. This gives the protein CASSYSLASSYNEQFF.